The text below deals with one T cell receptor (beta chain). This clone was found once. The specificity of this receptor is unknown. Base quality data are lacking; no much larger clone is found one base away. These data originate in a study of shared clonotypes between healthy human individuals (dated by TCRdb to the early 2020s). Broadly, across the study: A few men and two women, aged 18 to 49 years, made up the cohort. For each donor, three plates each were used for CD4 naive and CD4 memory, two plates were used for CD8 naive, and one plate was used for CD8 memory. To estimate repertoire size and how much clonotype sharing occurs between individuals, the study deeply sequenced the blood TCR repertoires of roughly 5 healthy adults. To increase sequencing depth and limit assay-specific biases, TCR repertoire library preparation and sequencing were carried out by different laboratories using diverse techniques. Between about 0.9 and 9 billion PBMCs per donor were obtained by leukapheresis.

Spanning cysteine to phenylalanine, the CDR3 consists of 16 amino acids. The sequence is cut down to CDR3 DNA, 48 bases in frame from base 1. Trimming removed 5 bases from V and 7 bases from J, leaving 23 bases between the germline ends. The germline V gene gives CDR1 as MDHEN and CDR2 as SYDVKM. The full study reports these points: About 5% of naive CD4, 3.5% of naive CD8, approximately 2% of memory CD4, and around 0.4% of memory CD8 clonotypes were shared across four donors. Higher generation probabilities were observed for clonotypes shared by all four sorted-subset donors than for non-shared clonotypes. Rarefaction of sorted-subset datasets indicated incomplete sequencing despite the large sequencing depth. Because the study included a small number of donors, the genetic and exposure-history diversity represented was limited. Sampling was limited to blood, and TCR repertoires in tissue likely differ from TCR repertoires in blood. Based on pairwise subsampling, the degree of clonotype sharing among donors was expected to be affected by sequencing depth. Naive subsets generally had larger estimated clonotype richness than memory subsets did.

TCR CDR3 regions were amplified from genomic DNA by multiplex PCR using the deep immunoSEQ assay. For each cell subset, the extracted genomic DNA was distributed evenly across all wells of several immunoSEQ 96-well plates, and each plate served as one replicate. For sorted subsets, each replicate PCR was loaded with approximately 0.2 ug genomic DNA, equivalent to some 31,000 T cell genomes. Purified libraries were quantified with a Qubit 3.0 fluorometer, sized on a Bioanalyzer 2100, and re-quantified with the KAPA Library Quantification kit. Every immunoSEQ 96-well plate was sequenced on a dedicated single-read 150-cycle Illumina NextSeq 550 flow cell. In the source study's methods: Because the immunoSEQ output included only junctional sequences and no quality scores, the filtering could not be the same as the filtering used for full-length reads. Sequences were annotated with PyIR, a Python wrapper for IgBLAST v1.9, using IMGT germline references to assign V/J genes and CDR3. Reads were removed for weak V/J assignments (E-value above 1e-6), missing CDR3, stop codons, out-of-frame junctions, or ambiguous translated residues. A V3J clonotype was defined by an identical inferred V gene, J gene, and CDR3 amino acid sequence. Percentage overlap between repertoires was computed as shared unique clonotypes divided by the size of the smaller repertoire. Three approaches were used to assess repertoire richness: RTK rarefaction, the Chao1 estimator, and Recon v2.1 estimates of unobserved clonotypes. For all TCRbeta clonotypes obtained by the gDNA method from a handful of donors, generation probabilities were computed with OLGA. The clones in this table, taken by TCRdb from immuneACCESS, are in-frame only. Not every clone is retained; where verified, under half of the shortfall comes from an unresolved V gene, and the cause of the rest is unknown. V and J calls and clone size are given by that table; D and trimming were obtained from the DNA. The sample profile shows approximately 2.3 million clones; approximately 93% of them were found once. The top ten constitute 0.35% to 0.5% of the sample.

The donors were healthy, HIV-negative adults with no recently reported acute infections or vaccinations. All donors were Caucasian adults living in Nashville, Tennessee, USA. CD4+ T cells were enriched by magnetic negative selection, after which naive cells were positively selected on CD45RA and the negative fraction was taken as the memory subset. Blood was collected by leukapheresis, and PBMCs were isolated by Ficoll-Histopaque density gradient centrifugation and then cryopreserved in liquid nitrogen vapor phase. Analytical flow cytometry was used to check the purity and quantity of each magnetically sorted T cell population. Each sorted fraction had its genomic DNA isolated and then quantified by UV absorbance on a Nanodrop 2000c.

The sequencing sample was made of naive CD4+ T cells from PBMCs. The cell subset or site label, read with the paper, signifies: CD45RA+ positively selected. The receptor was derived from a man younger than 35 in good health. Some clones in this sample may be carry-over from other donors' samples. This chain is built from TRBV28 and TRBJ1-2; the best D guess is TRBD1, with 6 bases matching. DNA sequence: TGTGCCAGCAGTCCCCCCGCGGGGGCAGACTATGGTGGCTACACCTTC. It encodes CASSPPAGADYGGYTF.